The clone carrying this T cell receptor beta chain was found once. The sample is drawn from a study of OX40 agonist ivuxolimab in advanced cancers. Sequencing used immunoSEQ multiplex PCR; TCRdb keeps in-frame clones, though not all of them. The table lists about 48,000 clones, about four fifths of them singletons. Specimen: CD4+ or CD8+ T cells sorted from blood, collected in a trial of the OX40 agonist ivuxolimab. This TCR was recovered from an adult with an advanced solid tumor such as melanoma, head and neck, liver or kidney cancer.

The CDR3 is CASSQDMGTRTNEKLFF. CDR3 nucleotide sequence: TGCGCCAGCAGCCAAGATATGGGGACACGAACTAATGAAAAACTGTTTTTT. This chain links TRBV4-3 with TRBJ1-4; D might be TRBD1 (6 bases). Germline lookup yields CDR1 LGHNA and CDR2 YSLEER. This CDR3 has 17 amino acids. V was cut by 0 bases and J by 1 base, with 12 bases left in between.